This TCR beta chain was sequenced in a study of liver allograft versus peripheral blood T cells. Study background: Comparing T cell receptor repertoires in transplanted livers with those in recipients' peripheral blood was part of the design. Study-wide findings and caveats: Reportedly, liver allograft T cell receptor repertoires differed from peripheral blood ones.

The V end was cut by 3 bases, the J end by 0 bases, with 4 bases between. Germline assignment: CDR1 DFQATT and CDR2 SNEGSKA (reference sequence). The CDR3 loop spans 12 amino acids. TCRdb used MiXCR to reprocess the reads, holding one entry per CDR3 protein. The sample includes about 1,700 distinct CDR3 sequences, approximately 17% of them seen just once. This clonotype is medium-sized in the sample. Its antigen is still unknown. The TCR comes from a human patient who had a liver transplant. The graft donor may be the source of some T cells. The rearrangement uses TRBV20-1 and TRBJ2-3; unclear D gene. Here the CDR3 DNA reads TGCAGTGCTAGCGGCAGCACAGATACGCAGTATTTT. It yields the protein CSASGSTDTQYF.